This TCR beta chain comes out of a study of blood T cells in healthy people across ages. Study-wide results and caveats: Age brought a roughly linear fall in TCR beta diversity measured per million T cells. Total diversity from one million sequenced T cells was likely underestimated.

As regards this clonotype: The antigen is undetermined.

Alongside a J-beta primer mix, a sample-barcoded 5' primer served in a second PCR lasting roughly 6 to 12 cycles. A tag from a template-switch adaptor with 12 random nucleotides marked each cDNA molecule. MiXCR, run by TCRdb on the 5' RACE reads, gives a single entry per CDR3 protein. The sample shows about 1,400,000 distinct CDR3 sequences, 59% of them seen only once. Extracted total RNA amounted to at least 5.5 micrograms for each sample. The sample was blood. This clonotype originated in a man in his late teens or twenties in good health.

In DNA, the CDR3 is TGTGCCAGCAAGGTGACGCAGGCAATCAATGAGCAGTTCTTC. Its translation: CASKVTQAINEQFF. The chain employs TRBV28 and TRBJ2-1, with unresolved D. CDR3 size: 14 residues. V lost 7 bases and J 6 bases, leaving 16 bases between the germline ends. The germline gives CDR1 MDHEN, CDR2 SYDVKM.